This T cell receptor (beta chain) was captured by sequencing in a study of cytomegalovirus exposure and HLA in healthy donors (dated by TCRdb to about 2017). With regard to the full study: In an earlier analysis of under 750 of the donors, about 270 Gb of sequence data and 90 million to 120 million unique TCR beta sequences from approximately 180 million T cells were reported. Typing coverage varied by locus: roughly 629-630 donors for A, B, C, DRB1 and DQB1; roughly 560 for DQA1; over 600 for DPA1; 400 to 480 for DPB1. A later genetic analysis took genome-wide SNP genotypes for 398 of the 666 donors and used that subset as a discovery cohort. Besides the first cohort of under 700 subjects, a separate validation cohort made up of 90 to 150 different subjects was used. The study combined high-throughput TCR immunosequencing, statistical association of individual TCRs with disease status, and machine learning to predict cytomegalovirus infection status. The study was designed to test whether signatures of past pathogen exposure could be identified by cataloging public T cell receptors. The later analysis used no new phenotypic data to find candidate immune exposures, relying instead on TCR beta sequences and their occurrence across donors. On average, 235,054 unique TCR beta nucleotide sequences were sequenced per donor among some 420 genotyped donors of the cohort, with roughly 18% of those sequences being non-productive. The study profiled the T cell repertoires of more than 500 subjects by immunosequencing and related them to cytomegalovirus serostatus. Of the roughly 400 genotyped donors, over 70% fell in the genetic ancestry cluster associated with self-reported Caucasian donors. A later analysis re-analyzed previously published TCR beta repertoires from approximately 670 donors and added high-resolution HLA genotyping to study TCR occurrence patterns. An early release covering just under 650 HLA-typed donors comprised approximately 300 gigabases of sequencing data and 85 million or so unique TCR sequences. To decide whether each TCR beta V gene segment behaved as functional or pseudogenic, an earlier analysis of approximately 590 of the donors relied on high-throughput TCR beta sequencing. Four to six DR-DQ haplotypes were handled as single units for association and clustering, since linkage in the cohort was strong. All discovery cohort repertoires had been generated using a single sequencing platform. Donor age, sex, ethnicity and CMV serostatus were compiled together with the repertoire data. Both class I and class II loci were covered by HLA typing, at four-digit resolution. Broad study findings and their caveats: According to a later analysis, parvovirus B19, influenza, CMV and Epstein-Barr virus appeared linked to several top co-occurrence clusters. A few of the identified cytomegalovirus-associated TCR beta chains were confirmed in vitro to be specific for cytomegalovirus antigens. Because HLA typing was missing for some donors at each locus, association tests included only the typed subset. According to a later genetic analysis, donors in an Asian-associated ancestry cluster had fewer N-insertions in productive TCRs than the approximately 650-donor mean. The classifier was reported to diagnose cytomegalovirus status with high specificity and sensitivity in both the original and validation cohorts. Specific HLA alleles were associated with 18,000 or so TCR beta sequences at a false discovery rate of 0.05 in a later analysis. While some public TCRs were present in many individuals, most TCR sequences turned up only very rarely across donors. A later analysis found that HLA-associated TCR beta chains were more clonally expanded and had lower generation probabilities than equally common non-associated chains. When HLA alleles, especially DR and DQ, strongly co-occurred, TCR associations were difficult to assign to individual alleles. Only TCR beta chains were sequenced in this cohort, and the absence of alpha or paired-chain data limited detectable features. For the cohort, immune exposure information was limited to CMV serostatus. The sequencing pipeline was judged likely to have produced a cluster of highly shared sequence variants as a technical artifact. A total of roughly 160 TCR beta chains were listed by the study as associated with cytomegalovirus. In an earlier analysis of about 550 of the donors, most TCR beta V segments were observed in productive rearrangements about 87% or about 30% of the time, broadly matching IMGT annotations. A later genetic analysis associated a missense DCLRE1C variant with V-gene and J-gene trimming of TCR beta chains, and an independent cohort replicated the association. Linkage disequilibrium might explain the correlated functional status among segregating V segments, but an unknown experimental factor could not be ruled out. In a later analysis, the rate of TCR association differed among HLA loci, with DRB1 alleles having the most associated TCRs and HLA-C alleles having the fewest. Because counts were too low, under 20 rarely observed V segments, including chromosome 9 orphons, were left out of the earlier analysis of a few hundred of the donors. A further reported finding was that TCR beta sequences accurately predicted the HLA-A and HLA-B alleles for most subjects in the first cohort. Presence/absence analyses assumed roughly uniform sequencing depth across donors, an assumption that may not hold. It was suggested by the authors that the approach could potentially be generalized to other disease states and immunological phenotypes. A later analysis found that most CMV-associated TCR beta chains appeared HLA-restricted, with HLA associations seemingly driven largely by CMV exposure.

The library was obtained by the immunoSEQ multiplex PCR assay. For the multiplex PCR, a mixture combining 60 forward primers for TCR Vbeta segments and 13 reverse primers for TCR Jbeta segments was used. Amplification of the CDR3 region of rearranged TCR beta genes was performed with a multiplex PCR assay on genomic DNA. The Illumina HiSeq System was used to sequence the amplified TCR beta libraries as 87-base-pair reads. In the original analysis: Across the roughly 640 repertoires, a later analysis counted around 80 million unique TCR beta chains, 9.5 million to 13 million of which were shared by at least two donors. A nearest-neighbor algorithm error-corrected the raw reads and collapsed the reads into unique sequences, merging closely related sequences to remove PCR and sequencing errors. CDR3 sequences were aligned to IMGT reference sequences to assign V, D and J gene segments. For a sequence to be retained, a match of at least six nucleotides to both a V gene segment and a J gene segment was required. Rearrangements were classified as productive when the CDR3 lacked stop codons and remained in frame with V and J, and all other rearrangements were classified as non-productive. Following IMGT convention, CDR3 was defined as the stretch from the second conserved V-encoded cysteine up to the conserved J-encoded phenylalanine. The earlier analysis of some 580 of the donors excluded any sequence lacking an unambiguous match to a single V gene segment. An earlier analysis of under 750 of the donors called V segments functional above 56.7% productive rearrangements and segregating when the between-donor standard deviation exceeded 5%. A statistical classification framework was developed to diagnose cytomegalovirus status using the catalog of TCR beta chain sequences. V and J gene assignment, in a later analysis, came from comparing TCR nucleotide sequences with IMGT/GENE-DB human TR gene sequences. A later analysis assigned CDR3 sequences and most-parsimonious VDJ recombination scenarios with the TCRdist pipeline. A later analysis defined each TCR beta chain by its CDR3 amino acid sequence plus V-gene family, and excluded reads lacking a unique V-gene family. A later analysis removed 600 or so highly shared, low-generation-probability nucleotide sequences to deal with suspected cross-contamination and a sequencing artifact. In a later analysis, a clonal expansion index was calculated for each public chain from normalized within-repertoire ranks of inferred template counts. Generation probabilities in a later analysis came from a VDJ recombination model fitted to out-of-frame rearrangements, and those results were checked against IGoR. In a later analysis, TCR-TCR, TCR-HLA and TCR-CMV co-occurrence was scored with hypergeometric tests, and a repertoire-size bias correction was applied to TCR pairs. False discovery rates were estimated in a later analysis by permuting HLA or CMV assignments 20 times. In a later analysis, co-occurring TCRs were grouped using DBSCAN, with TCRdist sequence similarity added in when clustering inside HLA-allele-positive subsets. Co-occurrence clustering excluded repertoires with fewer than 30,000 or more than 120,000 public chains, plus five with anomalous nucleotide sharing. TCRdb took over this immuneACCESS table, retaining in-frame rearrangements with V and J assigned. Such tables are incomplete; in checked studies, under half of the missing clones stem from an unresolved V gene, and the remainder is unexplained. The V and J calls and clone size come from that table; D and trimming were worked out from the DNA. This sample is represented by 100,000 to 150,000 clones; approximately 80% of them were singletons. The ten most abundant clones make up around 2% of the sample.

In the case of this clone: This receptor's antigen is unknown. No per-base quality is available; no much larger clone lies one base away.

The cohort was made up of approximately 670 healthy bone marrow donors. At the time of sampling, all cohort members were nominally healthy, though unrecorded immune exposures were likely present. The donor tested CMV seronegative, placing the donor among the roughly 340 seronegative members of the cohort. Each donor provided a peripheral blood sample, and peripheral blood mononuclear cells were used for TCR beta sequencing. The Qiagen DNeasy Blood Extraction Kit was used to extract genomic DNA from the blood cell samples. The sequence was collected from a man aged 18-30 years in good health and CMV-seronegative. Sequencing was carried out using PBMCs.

The DNA is TGTGCCAGCAGCCAAGTGGGAGGGGTTACCGAAGCTTTCTTT. Its protein reads: CASSQVGGVTEAFF. The rearrangement joined TRBV14 to TRBJ1-1, with TRBD1 tentatively as D gene (5 bases match). From the cysteine through the phenylalanine, the CDR3 covers 14 amino acids. Only the CDR3 part of the read is kept: 42 bases, read in frame from the first base. The junction shows trimming of 1 base on V and 8 bases on J, plus 14 bases between the germline ends. Per the germline V gene, SGHDN is the CDR1 and FVKESK is the CDR2.